What follows are 30 T cell receptor beta chains derived from one specimen sequenced in a study of T cell repertoires in cytomegalovirus infection. These TCRs' antigens remain unknown. TCRdb reprocessed the reads with MiXCR, giving one entry per CDR3 protein. The profile shows about 130,000 distinct CDR3 sequences, roughly 32% of them singletons. Sequencing was performed on CD8+ T cells from cultured PBMCs, taken from culture after CMV antigen stimulation. The receptor source for this set is a human donor in good health (CMV status not recorded). Some clones in this sample may be carry-over from other donors' samples.

The CDR3 loop is CARAGLAGAIQETQYF. DNA for the CDR3: TGTGCCAGAGCGGGACTAGCGGGGGCTATCCAAGAGACCCAGTACTTC. V usage is TRBV2 and J usage is TRBJ2-5; 14 nucleotides agree with TRBD2. Looked up from germline, CDR1 is SNHLY and CDR2 is FYNNEI. This CDR3 contains 16 residues. With 9 bases clipped from V and 1 base from J, the junction kept 7 bases outside the gene matches.

The CDR3 reads CASSYNTDTQYF. The CDR3 nucleotides are TGTGCCAGCAGCTACAACACAGATACGCAGTATTTT. The chain links TRBV3-1 to TRBJ2-3; D call uncertain. Germline V gene sequence: CDR1 LGHDT, CDR2 YNNKEL (reference sequence). V dropped 5 bases and J dropped 2 bases, with 5 bases sitting between them. CDR3 length: 12 residues.

The chain has TRBV15 and TRBJ1-1; D is possibly TRBD1 (5 bases). The V gene lost 6 bases and the J gene lost 5 bases, with 16 bases spanning the gap. The length of the CDR3 is 14 residues. Germline lookup yields CDR1 LNHNV and CDR2 YYDKDF (reference sequence). CDR3 sequence reads: CATSLNGGGTEAFF. CDR3 coding DNA: TGTGCCACCAGTTTGAACGGGGGAGGAACTGAAGCTTTCTTT.

There are a few counts of this clonotype. One end of the junction does not line up with germline, which may come from a read error. This chain links TRBV4-1 with TRBJ1-2; 8 nucleotides agree with TRBD1. The CDR3 contains 18 residues. Germline assignment: CDR1 MGHRA and CDR2 YSYEKL. CDR3 loop: CASSPLSGADRELNGYTF. The DNA of the CDR3 is TGTGCCAGCAGCCCCCTATCCGGAGCGGACAGGGAGTTGAATGGCTACACCTTC.

V gene TRBV6-2 or TRBV6-3 combines with J gene TRBJ2-7; D possibly corresponds to TRBD1 (5 bases). This CDR3 has 12 residues. V lost 6 bases and J lost 0, with 6 bases in between. Germline CDR1 and CDR2: MNHEY and SVGEGT. In nucleotides, the CDR3 is TGTGCCAGCAGGACAGTCTCCTACGAGCAGTACTTC. Translating it yields CASRTVSYEQYF.

This clonotype has ten or more counts. V usage is TRBV12-3 or TRBV12-4 and J usage is TRBJ1-1, with D unresolved. The CDR3 loop spans 12 amino acids. The V gene lost 2 bases and the J gene lost 1 base, with 2 bases spanning the gap. Here the CDR3 DNA reads TGTGCCAGCAGTTTAACGAACACTGAAGCTTTCTTT. Amino acid sequence: CASSLTNTEAFF.

This sequence joins TRBV27 and TRBJ1-1; D is uncertain. V lost 3 bases and J 6 bases, leaving 11 bases between the germline ends. The germline V gene encodes CDR1 MNHEY and CDR2 SMNVEV (reference sequence). This CDR3 has 13 residues. The CDR3: CASSFGVSAEAFF. Written as DNA, the CDR3 is TGTGCCAGCAGTTTTGGGGTCTCAGCTGAAGCTTTCTTT.

This clonotype was detected a few times. V and J are TRBV12-3 or TRBV12-4 and TRBJ2-1; tentative D call: TRBD1 (6 bases). Trimming stripped 5 bases from V and 0 bases from J, with 11 bases between. The CDR3 sequence is 15 residues long. The CDR3 DNA reads TGTGCCAGCAGTCGACAGGCCAGCTCCTACAATGAGCAGTTCTTC. Residues: CASSRQASSYNEQFF.

In its sample, this clonotype was seen many times. The V and J genes are TRBV7-6 and TRBJ1-6, with D possibly TRBD1 on 5 matching bases. Germline CDR1 SGHVS, CDR2 FNYEAQ. V was cut by 1 base and J by 7 bases, with 17 bases left in between. CDR3 length equals 17 residues. Here the CDR3 reads CASSLEVVGVRNSPLHF. For the CDR3, the DNA is TGTGCCAGCAGCTTAGAGGTAGTGGGGGTGCGGAATTCACCCCTCCACTTT.

This clonotype was counted only a few times. The chain uses TRBV6-1 and TRBJ1-1, with TRBD1 identical over 7 bases. Germline trimming cut 4 bases from V and 0 bases from J; bases unmatched to any gene: 2. Germline V gene sequence: CDR1 MNHNS, CDR2 SASEGT. This CDR3 is built from 14 residues. CDR3 coding DNA: TGTGCCAGCAGTGGGACAGGACTGAACACTGAAGCTTTCTTT. This encodes CASSGTGLNTEAFF.

The chain joins TRBV9 to TRBJ2-1, with unresolved D. Deletions cut 6 bases from V and 5 bases from J, with 24 bases between. The CDR3 consists of 17 residues. Germline-derived CDR1 and CDR2 are SGDLS and YYNGEE. In DNA form, the CDR3 reads TGTGCCAGCACCCTTTCTCCGGACGCGCCAGAGGACAATGAGCAGTTCTTC. It codes for CASTLSPDAPEDNEQFF. Full variable domain (missing parts from reference TRBV9 and TRBJ2-1): DSGVTQTPKHLITATGQRVTLRCSPRSGDLSVYWYQQSLDQGLQFLIQYYNGEERAKGNILERFSAQQFPDLHSELNLSSLELGDSALYFCASTLSPDAPEDNEQFFGPGTRLTVL.

This clonotype showed up many times. This chain links TRBV5-8 with TRBJ2-3; D is perhaps TRBD2 (6 bases). The V and J ends lost 5 bases and 6 bases respectively, with 31 bases between them. This CDR3 is built from 19 residues. Per germline, CDR1 SGHTS and CDR2 YDEGEE. The CDR3 loop reads CASSSWPRGRSTGGDTQYF. The CDR3 DNA reads as TGTGCCAGCAGTTCCTGGCCCAGAGGTAGATCTACTGGGGGGGATACGCAGTATTTT.

This clonotype was seen a handful of times. This sequence joins TRBV19 and TRBJ1-1, with a weak D call TRBD1 (5 bases). Germline loops: CDR1 LNHDA, CDR2 SQIVND (reference sequence). Trimming left V 6 bases short and J 4 bases short, with 15 bases between. The CDR3 is made up of 14 amino acids. This CDR3 reads CASSPGPEGTEAFF. The CDR3 DNA follows: TGTGCCAGTAGCCCGGGACCGGAAGGCACTGAAGCTTTCTTT.

CDR3 loop: CASSYSRLGPGHGVFEQYF. CDR3 nucleotide sequence: TGTGCCAGCAGTTACTCGAGGCTGGGACCGGGACATGGGGTTTTCGAGCAGTACTTC. The V and J genes are TRBV6-2 or TRBV6-3 and TRBJ2-7; D perhaps matches TRBD1 (6 bases). Per germline, CDR1 MNHEY and CDR2 SVGEGT. The CDR3 runs to 19 residues. V gave up 0 bases and J gave up 6 bases, with 27 bases separating them.

This chain joins TRBV5-1 and TRBJ2-1; 10 nucleotides match TRBD2. The CDR3 consists of 17 residues. V was pared by 4 bases and J by 0 bases, with 7 bases of the junction left unmatched. Germline loops: CDR1 SGHRS, CDR2 YFSETQ. The CDR3 protein is CASSQTSGVNSYNEQFF. CDR3 in DNA: TGCGCCAGCAGCCAAACTAGCGGGGTCAACTCCTACAATGAGCAGTTCTTC.

The rearrangement uses TRBV7-6 and TRBJ1-2, with TRBD1 matching 8 bases. J lost 0 bases, V lost 4 bases, and 7 bases had no gene match. The CDR3 loop spans 16 amino acids. CDR1 and CDR2 from the germline V gene are SGHVS and FNYEAQ. The CDR3 spells CASSSPTGDTNYGYTF. Here the CDR3 DNA reads TGTGCCAGCAGCTCCCCGACAGGGGATACTAACTATGGCTACACCTTC. The full variable domain, in which reference TRBV7-6 and TRBJ1-2 provide the parts outside the CDR3, is GAGVSQSPRYKVTKRGQDVALRCDPISGHVSLYWYRQALGQGPEFLTYFNYEAQQDKSGLPNDRFSAERPEGSISTLTIQRTEQRDSAMYRCASSSPTGDTNYGYTFGSGTRLTVV.

The chain carries TRBV29-1 and TRBJ1-2; D is unclear. Trimming took 1 base from V and 5 from J, leaving 14 bases between them. The germline V gene encodes CDR1 SQVTM and CDR2 ANQGSEA. The CDR3 has 14 amino acids. CDR3 loop: CSVEGWREGYGYTF. The CDR3 coding sequence is TGCAGCGTTGAAGGTTGGAGGGAAGGATATGGCTACACCTTC.

This clonotype was observed a few times. The chain carries TRBV5-4 and TRBJ2-3, with 7 positions matching TRBD2. Germline values: CDR1 SGHNT, CDR2 YYREEE (reference sequence). There are 16 residues in the CDR3. The J segment lost 2 bases and the V segment lost 1 base, leaving 7 bases of the junction unmatched. CDR3 bases: TGTGCCAGCAGCTTGTCGGTGGGGGGGAACACAGATACGCAGTATTTT. Protein product: CASSLSVGGNTDTQYF.

The rearrangement uses TRBV4-3 and TRBJ2-7, with 8 bases lining up with TRBD2. V was pared by 4 bases and J by 5 bases, with 7 bases of the junction left unmatched. The CDR3 loop spans 14 amino acids. Germline V lookup: CDR1 LGHNA, CDR2 YSLEER. The CDR3 nucleotides are TGCGCCAGCAGCCCTACGGGACTAGGGAACGAGCAGTACTTC. Protein product: CASSPTGLGNEQYF.

At least ten counts were recorded for this clonotype. CDR3 coding DNA: TGCGCCAGCAGCCAAGAGAGCCGGGGGGTTGGGACCCAGTACTTC. It specifies CASSQESRGVGTQYF. J is TRBJ2-5 and V is TRBV4-1; 7 positions match TRBD2. Looked up from germline, CDR1 is MGHRA and CDR2 is YSYEKL. The ends lost 0 bases at V and 7 bases at J; junction bases unmatched: 8. This CDR3 comprises 15 residues.

The genes are TRBV6-6 and TRBJ1-6, with TRBD1 as a possible D gene (5 bases). The CDR3 sequence is 17 residues long. CDR1 and CDR2 (germline): MNHNY, SVGAGI (reference sequence). V was clipped by 0 bases and J by 0 bases, with 9 bases between them. The CDR3, as DNA: TGTGCCAGCAGTTACTCGGTAGGGGCCTCCTATAATTCACCCCTCCACTTT. It encodes CASSYSVGASYNSPLHF.

The chain carries TRBV29-1 and TRBJ1-2; possibly TRBD1 for D (5 bases). Trimming cost V 8 bases and J 1 base, with 17 bases left between them. Looked up from germline, CDR1 is SQVTM and CDR2 is ANQGSEA. The CDR3 runs to 14 residues. CDR3 bases: TGCAGCCTTGGGGGGGGTCCTGATAACTATGGCTACACCTTC. This encodes CSLGGGPDNYGYTF.

V usage is TRBV11-2 and J usage is TRBJ1-1; 7 bases fit TRBD1. This CDR3 is 16 amino acids long. V was clipped by 1 base and J by 8 bases; unmatched bases: 13. The germline gives CDR1 SGHAT, CDR2 FQNNGV. Here the CDR3 reads CASSLALQGVGEEAFF. CDR3 coding DNA: TGTGCCAGCAGCTTAGCCCTTCAGGGGGTGGGAGAAGAAGCTTTCTTT.

Only a few counts were recorded for this clonotype. The chain links TRBV6-1 to TRBJ2-7; D not resolved. The CDR3 totals 13 residues. V was cut by 1 base and J by 4 bases, with 8 bases left in between. The germline V gene has CDR1 MNHNS and CDR2 SASEGT. This CDR3 is CASSEGPDYEQYF. CDR3 DNA sequence: TGTGCCAGCAGTGAAGGGCCTGATTACGAGCAGTACTTC.

The V and J genes are TRBV7-9 and TRBJ2-1, with 10 bases fitting TRBD2. Trimming at V came to 7 bases and at J to 0 bases, leaving 3 bases not matched to a gene. Germline values: CDR1 SEHNR, CDR2 FQNEAQ (reference sequence). The CDR3 loop spans 15 amino acids. The DNA for the CDR3 is TGTGCCAGCATAGCGGGGGGAAACTCCTACAATGAGCAGTTCTTC. This gives the protein CASIAGGNSYNEQFF.

The CDR3: CASSGPREMNSPLHF. In DNA, the CDR3 is TGTGCCAGCAGTGGGCCCAGGGAGATGAATTCACCCCTCCACTTT. The V gene is TRBV6-8, the J gene TRBJ1-6, with D perhaps TRBD1 (5 bases). Germline loops: CDR1 MNHGY, CDR2 SAAAGT. This CDR3 contains 15 residues. Trimming stripped 5 bases from V and 7 bases from J, with 15 bases between.

Concerning this clonotype itself: It may be a read error: a sequence one base away is much more abundant. V and J are TRBV12-3 or TRBV12-4 and TRBJ1-1; 7 bases map to TRBD1. The CDR3 is 14 residues long. Unmatched junction bases numbered 10, after V lost 8 bases and J lost 4 bases. The CDR3 spells CASGRGGAGTEAFF. Here the CDR3 DNA reads TGTGCCAGCGGTCGAGGGGGCGCCGGCACTGAAGCTTTCTTT.

There are a few counts of this clonotype. This chain uses TRBV4-1 with TRBJ2-2; TRBD2 agrees at 9 bases. CDR1 and CDR2 from the germline V gene are MGHRA and YSYEKL. The CDR3 length is 15 residues. Trimming took 4 bases from V and 6 from J; bases not matched to a gene: 6. This chain's CDR3 is CASSLIAGDAGELFF. For the CDR3, the DNA is TGCGCCAGCAGCCTAATAGCGGGGGATGCCGGGGAGCTGTTTTTT.

The chain recombines TRBV13 with TRBJ1-2, with a possible D match to TRBD1 (6 bases). Trimming removed 3 bases from V and 0 bases from J, with 14 bases in between. The CDR3 extends over 16 amino acids. Germline V lookup: CDR1 PRHDT, CDR2 FYEKMQ (reference sequence). The CDR3 DNA follows: TGTGCCAGCAGCTTTCTGGGACAACTGGCTAACTATGGCTACACCTTC. Its translation: CASSFLGQLANYGYTF.

This rearrangement joins TRBV2 to TRBJ2-7; tentative D call: TRBD2 (5 bases). Trimming removed 4 bases at V and 2 bases at J, with 12 bases between. CDR1 and CDR2 from the germline V gene are SNHLY and FYNNEI. This CDR3 spans 14 amino acids. Written as DNA, the CDR3 is TGTGCCAGCAGTGCGAGGGATTATCCCTACGAGCAGTACTTC. Translated: CASSARDYPYEQYF.